The 16 T cell receptor beta chains below were found in one sample sequenced in a study of blood T cell repertoires in COVID-19. Only in-frame clones appear in the TCRdb table, and some are missing; sequencing was by immunoSEQ multiplex PCR. The table includes 60,000 to 75,000 clones, 86% detected once. Material: peripheral blood. The receptors stem from a man aged 30-40 years with acute or convalescent COVID-19.

CDR3 region: CASSTGMGDSPLHF. The CDR3 bases are TGTGCCAGTAGTACCGGGATGGGCGATTCACCCCTCCACTTT. The chain is built from TRBV19 and TRBJ1-6; no firm D call. The ends were cut back, 4 bases at V and 8 bases at J, with 12 bases in the middle. The CDR3 contains 14 residues. Germline lookup yields CDR1 LNHDA and CDR2 SQIVND (reference sequence). Variable domain in full (rest from reference TRBV19 and TRBJ1-6): DGGITQSPKYLFRKEGQNVTLSCEQNLNHDAMYWYRQDPGQGLRLIYYSQIVNDFQKGDIAEGYSVSREKKESFPLTVTSAQKNPTAFYLCASSTGMGDSPLHFGNGTRLTVT.

V gene TRBV27 combines with J gene TRBJ2-2; 8 bases map to TRBD2. The CDR3 extends over 17 amino acids. Trimming removed 0 bases from V and 4 bases from J; junction bases left unmatched: 7. Germline V lookup: CDR1 MNHEY, CDR2 SMNVEV (reference sequence). The CDR3 spells CASSLSGRGRLTGELFF. The CDR3 nucleotides read TGTGCCAGCAGTTTATCCGGACGCGGGAGGCTCACCGGGGAGCTGTTTTTT.

This clone showed up just once. The chain links TRBV29-1 to TRBJ2-5; 7 positions agree with TRBD1. V lost 3 bases to trimming and J lost 5 bases; unmatched junction nucleotides: 9. Germline CDR1 is SQVTM and CDR2 is ANQGSEA. The CDR3 runs to 14 residues. CDR3 in amino acids: CSVDAGGTGETQYF. The CDR3 DNA sequence: TGCAGCGTTGACGCAGGGGGTACAGGGGAGACCCAGTACTTC.

The chain employs TRBV24-1 and TRBJ2-1, with TRBD2 identical over 12 bases. The junction had 2 bases not matched to a gene; V was cut back by 0 bases and J by 6 bases. This CDR3 comprises 16 residues. Germline V gene data show CDR1 as KGHDR and CDR2 as SFDVKD. The CDR3 sequence: CATSDLTSGGSNEQFF. In nucleotides, the CDR3 is TGTGCCACCAGTGATTTGACTAGCGGGGGGTCCAATGAGCAGTTCTTC.

The chain carries TRBV27 and TRBJ1-3; D is perhaps TRBD1 (6 bases). Germline lookup yields CDR1 MNHEY and CDR2 SMNVEV (reference sequence). The V end lost 2 bases, the J end lost 4 bases, and 9 bases lay between the germline ends. The CDR3 extends over 14 amino acids. The CDR3 DNA sequence: TGTGCCAGCAGTTTAAGGGGGTACGGAAACACCATATATTTT. Its protein product is CASSLRGYGNTIYF.

The rearrangement links TRBV2 to TRBJ1-1; 10 bases agree with TRBD1. J gave up 3 bases and V 6 bases, and 7 bases lay outside the gene matches. Germline V gene sequence: CDR1 SNHLY, CDR2 FYNNEI. This CDR3 is 15 amino acids long. CDR3 coding DNA: TGTGCCAGCAGGGGACAGGGGTTTAAGGACACTGAAGCTTTCTTT. This encodes CASRGQGFKDTEAFF.

The chain employs TRBV4-1 and TRBJ1-2, with D possibly being TRBD1 (6 bases). Germline V CDR1 and CDR2: MGHRA, YSYEKL. With 1 base removed from V and 7 bases from J, the gap between germline ends came to 25 bases. The CDR3 has 18 amino acids. As DNA, the CDR3 is TGCGCCAGCAGCCAAGGGTGGGCCCGGGACATCCCACAGGGTGGCTACACCTTC. Its protein is CASSQGWARDIPQGGYTF.

V is TRBV6-5 and J is TRBJ1-6; 8 bases are shared with TRBD1. Germline assignment: CDR1 MNHEY and CDR2 SVGAGI. The CDR3 loop spans 16 amino acids. Losses at the gene ends were 2 bases for V and 4 bases for J; bases not matched to a gene: 4. The CDR3 coding sequence is TGTGCCAGCAGTTACACGGGACAGGCGTATAATTCACCCCTCCACTTT. Translation: CASSYTGQAYNSPLHF.

This clone came up once. The chain uses TRBV2 and TRBJ1-5; possible D gene TRBD1, 6 bases. The V gene's germline CDR1 is SNHLY and CDR2 FYNNEI. The CDR3 length is 14 residues. V lost 5 bases to trimming and J lost 2 bases, with 10 bases between them. The CDR3: CASSRTDRNQPQHF. The CDR3 bases are TGTGCCAGCAGTCGGACAGACCGCAATCAGCCCCAGCATTTT.

J is TRBJ1-5 and V is TRBV6-1; D perhaps matches TRBD1 (6 bases). The V gene lost 5 bases and the J gene lost 4 bases, with 12 bases spanning the gap. The V gene's germline CDR1 is MNHNS and CDR2 SASEGT. There are 14 residues in the CDR3. CDR3 residues: CASSIQGGNQPQHF. DNA for the CDR3: TGTGCCAGCAGTATACAGGGTGGGAATCAGCCCCAGCATTTT.

The rearrangement uses TRBV18 and TRBJ1-2, with TRBD1 matching 7 bases. This CDR3 comprises 14 residues. Germline-derived CDR1 and CDR2 are KGHSH and LQKENI. After removal of 2 bases from V and 2 bases from J, the junction contained 2 bases not matched to a gene. CDR3 in amino acids: CASSPEGANYGYTF. The CDR3 DNA is TGTGCCAGCTCACCAGAGGGGGCCAACTATGGCTACACCTTC. Drawing the rest from reference TRBV18 and TRBJ1-2, the complete variable domain is NAGVMQNPRHLVRRRGQEARLRCSPMKGHSHVYWYRQLPEEGLKFMVYLQKENIIDESGMPKERFSAEFPKEGPSILRIQQVVRGDSAAYFCASSPEGANYGYTFGSGTRLTVV.

This clone has only one observation. The chain joins TRBV29-1 to TRBJ1-2; 9 nucleotides line up with TRBD1. V shed 6 bases, J shed 2 bases, and the junction held 4 bases outside the gene matches. This CDR3 spans 13 amino acids. CDR1 and CDR2 (germline): SQVTM, ANQGSEA. This chain's CDR3 is CSVKTGGNYGYTF. CDR3 nucleotide sequence: TGCAGCGTCAAGACAGGGGGGAACTATGGCTACACCTTC.

The chain joins TRBV19 to TRBJ2-2; D is undetermined. This CDR3 region has 17 residues. V gave up 4 bases and J gave up 5 bases, with 20 bases separating them. The V gene's germline CDR1 is LNHDA and CDR2 SQIVND (reference sequence). The CDR3 sequence is CASSTQPASLRTGELFF. CDR3 in DNA: TGTGCCAGTAGTACCCAACCCGCTAGTCTTCGGACCGGGGAGCTGTTTTTT.

The chain links TRBV9 to TRBJ1-3; possible D gene TRBD1, 5 bases. The CDR3 is 14 residues long. Trimming left V 4 bases short and J 8 bases short, with 16 bases between. Germline V gene data show CDR1 as SGDLS and CDR2 as YYNGEE. The CDR3 DNA sequence: TGTGCCAGCAGCCCCCGAGTGGGGGGGGACACCATATATTTT. This translates into CASSPRVGGDTIYF.

The chain recombines TRBV2 with TRBJ2-7; TRBD1 aligns across 7 bases. Germline loops: CDR1 SNHLY, CDR2 FYNNEI. This CDR3 is 19 amino acids long. V trimming: 5 bases; J trimming: 2 bases; junction bases outside the gene matches: 21. CDR3 in amino acids: CASSPQPPGQVGWAYEQYV. CDR3 coding DNA: TGTGCCAGCAGTCCACAACCCCCTGGACAGGTGGGGTGGGCCTACGAGCAGTACGTC.

The sample holds one count of this clone. The V and J genes are TRBV10-1 and TRBJ2-3; D not certain. V lost 1 base to trimming and J lost 6 bases, with 11 bases between them. Germline V gene data show CDR1 as WNHNN and CDR2 as SYGVQD (reference sequence). This CDR3 region has 14 residues. Here the CDR3 reads CASSEFLGPDTQYF. The CDR3 region has the DNA TGCGCCAGCAGTGAGTTCCTAGGCCCGGATACGCAGTATTTT.